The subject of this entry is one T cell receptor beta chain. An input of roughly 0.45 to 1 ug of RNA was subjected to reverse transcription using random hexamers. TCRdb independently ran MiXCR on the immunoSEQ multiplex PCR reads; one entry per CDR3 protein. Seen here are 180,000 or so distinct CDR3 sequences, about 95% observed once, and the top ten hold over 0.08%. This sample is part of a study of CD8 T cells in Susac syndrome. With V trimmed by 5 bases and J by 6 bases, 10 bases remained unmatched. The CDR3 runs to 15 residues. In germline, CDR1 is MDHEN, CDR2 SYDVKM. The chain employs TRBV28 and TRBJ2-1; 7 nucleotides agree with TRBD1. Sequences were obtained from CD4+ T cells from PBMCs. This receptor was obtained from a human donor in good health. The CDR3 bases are TGTGCCAGCAGTCCGGCCTCCCGGGACAGCAATGAGCAGTTCTTC. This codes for CASSPASRDSNEQFF. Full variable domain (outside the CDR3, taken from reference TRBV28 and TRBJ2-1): DVKVTQSSRYLVKRTGEKVFLECVQDMDHENMFWYRQDPGLGLRLIYFSYDVKMKEKGDIPEGYSVSREKKERFSLILESASTNQTSMYLCASSPASRDSNEQFFGPGTRLTVL.